The rows below give T cell receptor beta chains drawn from one sample of a study of T cell responses to AZD1222 COVID-19 vaccine. Generated by immunoSEQ multiplex PCR, the TCRdb table keeps only in-frame clones and is missing some. The sample holds about 140,000 clones, more than 85% seen once. Sequences were derived from peripheral blood, sampled on day 0 of AZD1222 vaccination. The receptors here all came from an adult in good health. Each CDR3 is given with its conserved first and last residue. A D gene is named only where the DNA matches it firmly. A clone size is listed for some rows: how often the clone was seen (once, few, many), or a class if it is expanded.

>11|-|-|TRBJ2-2|TRBV29-1
CSVSSSGELFF
TGCAGCGTTTCTAGCTCCGGGGAGCTGTTTTTT
>15|-|-|TRBJ1-5|TRBV28
CASSFLEYSNQPQHF
TGTGCCAGCAGTTTTTTAGAGTATAGCAATCAGCCCCAGCATTTT
>17|-|TRBD2|TRBJ2-7|TRBV5-4
CASSFRGLAGLFGEQYF
TGTGCCAGCAGCTTTCGTGGACTAGCGGGACTTTTTGGAGAGCAGTACTTC
>14|once|-|TRBJ1-5|TRBV2
CASSLDGGHQPQHF
TGTGCCAGCAGCCTGGACGGGGGGCATCAGCCCCAGCATTTT
>14|-|-|TRBJ1-4|TRBV6-6
CASSSPTLGEKLFF
TGTGCCAGCAGTAGTCCGACCCTCGGTGAAAAACTGTTTTTT
>12|-|TRBD2|TRBJ2-5|TRBV29-1
CSVESGGETQYF
TGCAGCGTTGAATCGGGGGGAGAGACCCAGTACTTC
>17|-|TRBD2|TRBJ2-5|TRBV9
CASSVFGLAGPQETQYF
TGTGCCAGCAGCGTATTCGGACTAGCGGGGCCCCAAGAGACCCAGTACTTC
>16|once|-|TRBJ1-2|TRBV10-3
CAISESGDLNKYGYTF
TGTGCCATCAGTGAATCAGGGGACCTCAATAAGTATGGCTACACCTTC
>15|-|-|TRBJ2-1|TRBV18
CASSDPQGRGNEQFF
TGTGCCAGCTCAGATCCCCAGGGTCGAGGTAATGAGCAGTTCTTC
>17|-|TRBD2|TRBJ2-5|TRBV7-3
CASSLLAGGPPGGTQYF
TGTGCCAGCAGCTTACTAGCGGGGGGCCCACCCGGTGGAACCCAGTACTTC
>16|-|TRBD1|TRBJ2-1|TRBV27
CASSPRGTGEYNEQFF
TGTGCCAGCAGTCCCAGGGGGACAGGGGAGTATAATGAGCAGTTCTTC
>13|-|-|TRBJ1-1|TRBV7-2
CASTPGGAGQAFF
TGTGCCAGCACCCCCGGGGGGGCAGGGCAAGCTTTCTTT
>15|-|TRBD1|TRBJ2-3|TRBV5-8
CASSPGKGGPDTQYF
TGTGCCAGCAGCCCGGGGAAAGGGGGCCCAGATACGCAGTATTTT
>16|-|TRBD2|TRBJ2-1|TRBV7-2
CASSPGGPGSYNEQFF
TGTGCCAGCAGCCCGGGGGGGCCCGGGTCCTACAATGAGCAGTTCTTC
>13|-|TRBD1|TRBJ2-1|TRBV18
CASSPFGQDEQFF
TGTGCCAGCTCACCATTTGGACAGGATGAGCAGTTCTTC
>13|few|-|TRBJ2-3|TRBV12-3/TRBV12-4
CASSLGRADTQYF
TGTGCCAGCAGTTTGGGGCGTGCAGATACGCAGTATTTT
>15|once|-|TRBJ2-7|TRBV6-2/TRBV6-3
CASSEVPTSSYEQYF
TGTGCCAGCAGCGAGGTCCCGACGAGCTCCTACGAGCAGTACTTC
>14|-|-|TRBJ2-2|TRBV27
CASSSTGLGGELFF
TGTGCCAGCAGTTCAACGGGATTAGGGGGGGAGCTGTTTTTT
>16|-|-|TRBJ2-3|TRBV23-1
CASSQLSVGSGDTQYF
TGCGCCAGCAGTCAATTGTCGGTTGGGAGTGGAGATACGCAGTATTTT
>19|-|TRBD2|TRBJ2-3|TRBV29-1
CSVDGTSGRSGTSTDTQYF
TGCAGCGTTGATGGGACTAGCGGGAGGTCCGGGACTAGCACAGATACGCAGTATTTT
>15|-|TRBD2|TRBJ2-1|TRBV4-3
CASSRILAGGNEQFF
TGCGCCAGCAGCCGGATATTAGCGGGGGGGAATGAGCAGTTCTTC
>13|-|-|TRBJ2-5|TRBV5-5
CASSPYSAETQYF
TGTGCCAGCAGCCCATACAGTGCCGAGACCCAGTACTTC
>16|once|-|TRBJ2-4|TRBV6-2/TRBV6-3
CASSLPLRVTKNIQYF
TGTGCCAGCAGCCTTCCTTTGCGGGTCACCAAAAACATTCAGTACTTC
>16|-|-|TRBJ2-1|TRBV11-3
CASSLESGRPYNEQFF
TGTGCCAGCAGCTTAGAATCCGGGAGACCCTACAATGAGCAGTTCTTC